This TCR beta chain was observed in a study of T cells in Graves' hyperthyroidism and ophthalmopathy. This clonotype showed up many times. The CDR3 covers 15 residues. CDR1 is SQVTM and CDR2 is ANQGSEA in the germline V gene. V shed 6 bases and J 4 bases; nucleotides not matched to a gene: 8. Uncontrolled infection, other autoimmune disease, pregnancy or lactation barred patients from enrollment. Amplified regions were TCR beta CDR3 sequences from RNA transcripts. HTBI primers were the set used in a first-round RT-PCR of the TCR CDR3. TCRdb redid the calling of the multiplex PCR reads with MiXCR, one entry per CDR3 protein. The table has nearly 600,000 distinct CDR3 sequences, about 14% seen once.

The receptor's source is a woman aged 30 to 39 with Graves' hyperthyroidism that later progressed to Graves' ophthalmopathy. This chain uses TRBV29-1 with TRBJ1-4; TRBD1 matches at 10 bases. The source material was blood. The CDR3 here is CSVPGQGFNNEKLFF. CDR3 DNA sequence: TGCAGCGTCCCGGGACAGGGGTTCAATAATGAAAAACTGTTTTTT. Looking up the rest from reference TRBV29-1 and TRBJ1-4 gives the full variable domain: SAVISQKPSRDICQRGTSLTIQCQVDSQVTMMFWYRQQPGQSLTLIATANQGSEATYESGFVIDKFPISRPNLTFSTLTVSNMSPEDSSIYLCSVPGQGFNNEKLFFGSGTQLSVL.